Sequencing of this T cell receptor (beta chain) was carried out in a study of blood T cell repertoires in COVID-19. Study in general: Some COVID-19 samples were acute and others convalescent; all came from the United States, Italy and Spain.

This clone showed up just once. Germline CDR1 reads SGHTA; CDR2 reads FQGNSA. The CDR3 runs to 13 residues. Trimming took off 7 bases at V and 4 bases at J, with 13 bases between the two ends. Using immunoSEQ multiplex PCR, the repertoire was profiled, and TCRdb retains in-frame clones only, with some absent. The table lists about 160,000 clones, about nine tenths of them singletons. The specimen was peripheral blood. The rearrangement links TRBV7-2 to TRBJ1-2; TRBD1 might be the D (5 bases). The origin of this receptor is a woman in her sixties or seventies with acute or convalescent COVID-19. The CDR3 region is CASTTTGGYGYTF. DNA of the CDR3: TGTGCCAGCACCACTACGGGGGGCTATGGCTACACCTTC.